This entry describes one TCR beta chain. This clone was picked up one time. Its antigen has not been determined. Base quality data are lacking; no much larger clone is found one base away. The CDR3 regions of human TCRbeta chains were analyzed by immunosequencing. As for how the authors treated the data: TCRs in the repertoires were matched against a reference library of SARS-CoV-2-specific TCRs that had been generated with the MIRA antigen-specificity platform. Breadth was defined as the fraction of unique TCRs that were SARS-CoV-2-associated. Depth was defined as the fraction of total T cells that were SARS-CoV-2-associated. Each spike-specific TCR was assigned to its reactive spike region and to a CD4 or CD8 class using the MIRA data. Log10-transformed breadth and depth values were compared by one-way ANOVA with Sidak's multiple comparisons tests. TCRdb retrieved this table from immuneACCESS and kept in-frame rearrangements only. Not all clones are present; in checked studies, unresolved V genes account for under half, and no reason is known for the remainder. V, J and clone size are taken as reported in that table, and D and trimming were inferred from the DNA itself. The sample has approximately 89,000 clones on record, about 89% of them singletons. The top ten constitute around 10% of the sample.

The source of the sample is a study of T cell responses to AZD1222 COVID-19 vaccine (dated by TCRdb to about 2021). The study in broad terms: TCR sequencing covered about 230 trial participants: 200 to 220 given two doses of AZD1222 and some 25 given two doses of MenACWY control vaccine. Trial participants were enrolled into age subgroups of 18-55, 56-69 and 70-plus years, which contained around 150, 28 and 57 TCR-sequenced participants, respectively.

The sample's time point label, in plain terms: about 28 days (+/-7) after the second vaccine dose. AZD1222 recipients with second doses at about 4 weeks or about 12 weeks were pooled, because spike-specific TCR depth and breadth did not differ between schedules. Samples from vaccinated people were obtained from the UK trials COV001 and COV002, which included a single-blind randomized controlled phase 2/3 trial of AZD1222 (ChAdOx1 nCoV-19) in healthy adults. For TCRbeta chain sequencing, PBMC samples were collected from trial participants at day 0 and at day 28 after the second dose. Its CDR3 holds 13 amino acids, cysteine through phenylalanine. CDR3 DNA only is kept here, 39 bases in frame from base 1. Compared with germline, V lacks 7 bases and J lacks 5 bases; bases without a gene match: 6. The germline V gene yields SQVTM for CDR1 and ANQGSEA for CDR2. Results and caveats for the whole study, not just this receptor: CD4 TCRs associated with the vaccine covered the entire spike protein, and the dominant responses were in regions 160-218 and 743-854. Because no day 14 peak-response samples were available, the repertoires could be characterized only after the peak T cell response. In the small 56-69-year group, the increase in depth fell short of significance, most likely because of low power. Participants were mostly white British and included more females than males, and it was suggested by the authors that clonal diversity may have been underestimated. Spike-specific TCR breadth and depth rose significantly after two AZD1222 doses compared with day 0 and with MenACWY recipients. Conclusions about previously exposed vaccinees were limited because only six AZD1222 recipients were SARS-CoV-2 seropositive at baseline. Reportedly, almost half of the unique spike-specific TCRs recognized epitopes lying outside the regions that are mutated in the B.1.351 and B.1.1.7 variants.

This clonotype was obtained from an adult who received the AZD1222 COVID-19 vaccine. The chain couples TRBV29-1 to TRBJ2-5, and TRBD2 aligns with 11 junction nucleotides. The sequenced sample was peripheral blood, obtained 28 days after the second AZD1222 dose. The DNA sequence reads TGCAGCGGTCAACTAGCGGGGGTGGAGACCCAGTACTTC. This translates into CSGQLAGVETQYF.